This paragraph covers one T cell receptor (beta chain) sequence. The method was immunoSEQ multiplex PCR; TCRdb's version includes in-frame clones alone and lacks a portion of them. The table lists 120,000 to 150,000 clones, roughly 84% of them singletons. Germline V gene sequence: CDR1 SGHKS, CDR2 YYEKEE (reference sequence). V was cut by 0 bases and J by 2 bases, with 5 bases left in between. CDR3 size: 14 residues. This sample stems from a study of blood T cell repertoires in COVID-19. This chain links TRBV5-5 with TRBJ2-2; the D is unclear. The sequenced sample was PBMCs or T cells enriched from blood (not recorded which). This TCR came from a woman between 45 and 65 years old who had been exposed to COVID-19. The CDR3 here is CASSLDLNTGELFF. In DNA, the CDR3 is TGTGCCAGCAGCTTGGATCTAAACACCGGGGAGCTGTTTTTT.